This paragraph covers one TCR beta chain sequence. Its cognate antigen is unknown. The sample comes from a study of shared clonotypes between healthy human individuals. The germline V gene encodes CDR1 MNHEY and CDR2 SVGAGI. The CDR3 covers 16 residues. Trimming pared 0 bases from V and 4 bases from J, leaving 15 bases between. General study points: Non-shared clonotypes had lower generation probabilities than clonotypes shared by all four sorted-subset donors.

The method was immunoSEQ multiplex PCR; TCRdb's version includes in-frame clones alone and lacks a portion of them. Of some 700,000 clones in the sample, 90% were seen once. The chain employs TRBV6-5 and TRBJ1-2, with a weak D call TRBD1 (6 bases). The TCR comes from a young man in good health. Some clones in this sample may be carry-over from other donors' samples. Sample: memory CD8+ T cells from PBMCs. Stated subset: CD45RO+ cells pooled with CCR7-negative TemRA cells. The chain's CDR3 is CASSYSGGAPVYGYTF. Here the CDR3 DNA reads TGTGCCAGCAGTTACTCAGGGGGGGCGCCAGTCTATGGCTACACCTTC.